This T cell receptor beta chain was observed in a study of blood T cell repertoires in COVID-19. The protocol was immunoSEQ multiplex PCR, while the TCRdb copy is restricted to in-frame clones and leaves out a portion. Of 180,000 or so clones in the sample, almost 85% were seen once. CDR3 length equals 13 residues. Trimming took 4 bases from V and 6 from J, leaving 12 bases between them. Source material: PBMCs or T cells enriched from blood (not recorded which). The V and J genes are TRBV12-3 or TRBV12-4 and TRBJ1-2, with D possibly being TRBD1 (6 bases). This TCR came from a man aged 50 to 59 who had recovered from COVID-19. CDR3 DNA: TGTGCCAGCAGTTCCACAGGGAGAGATGGCTACACCTTC. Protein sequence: CASSSTGRDGYTF.